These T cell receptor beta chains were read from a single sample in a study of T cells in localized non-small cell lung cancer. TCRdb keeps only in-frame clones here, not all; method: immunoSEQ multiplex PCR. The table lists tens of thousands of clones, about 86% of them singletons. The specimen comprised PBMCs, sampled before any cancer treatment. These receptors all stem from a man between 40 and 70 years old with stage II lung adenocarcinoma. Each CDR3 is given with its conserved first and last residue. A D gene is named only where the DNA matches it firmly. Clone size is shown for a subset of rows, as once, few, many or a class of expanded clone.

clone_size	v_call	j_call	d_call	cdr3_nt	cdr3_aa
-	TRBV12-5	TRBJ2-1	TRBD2	TGTGCTAGTGGTTTGGAGGGAACTAGCGGATCCTACAATGAGCAGTTCTTC	CASGLEGTSGSYNEQFF
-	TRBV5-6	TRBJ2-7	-	TGTGCCAGCAGCCCCCAGGGACTTACCTACGAGCAGTACTTC	CASSPQGLTYEQYF
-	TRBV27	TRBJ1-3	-	TGTCCGAGAGGACGGCCTGGAAACACCATATATTTT	CPRGRPGNTIYF
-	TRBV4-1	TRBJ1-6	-	TGCGCCAGCAGCCAGTGGACCGGGACATCCAATTCACCCCTCCACTTT	CASSQWTGTSNSPLHF
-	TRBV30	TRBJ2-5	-	TGTGCCTGGGCCGGGACGATAACCAAAGAGACCCAGTACTTC	CAWAGTITKETQYF
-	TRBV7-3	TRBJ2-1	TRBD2	TGTGCCAGCAGCTCCGGACTAGCCGTGGATGAGCAGTTCTTC	CASSSGLAVDEQFF
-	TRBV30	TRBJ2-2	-	TGTGCCGGATCTCGGGGTGATAACACCGGGGAGCTGTTTTTT	CAGSRGDNTGELFF
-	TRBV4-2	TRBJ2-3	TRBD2	TGTGCCAGCAGCCGACGATTAACTAGCGGGGGGGCCGACACAGATACGCAGTATTTT	CASSRRLTSGGADTDTQYF
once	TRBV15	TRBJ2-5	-	TGTGCCACCAGCAGAGAGGACCTCCGGGAGACCCAGTACTTC	CATSREDLRETQYF
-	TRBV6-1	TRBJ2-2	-	TGTGCCAGCAGTGCGGTTTCCTTGGAGCTGTTTTTT	CASSAVSLELFF
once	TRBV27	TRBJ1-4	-	TGTGCCAGCAGTTTTTTAAGGCAGGGGAATGAAAAACTGTTTTTT	CASSFLRQGNEKLFF
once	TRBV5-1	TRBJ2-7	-	TGCGCCAGCAGCTTCACCGGGACGGAGTACGAGCAGTACTTC	CASSFTGTEYEQYF
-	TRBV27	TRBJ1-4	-	TGTGCCAGCAGTTTATGGGGGGATGGTGAAAAACTGTTTTTT	CASSLWGDGEKLFF
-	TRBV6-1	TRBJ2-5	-	TGTGCCGGAGGGCTGGGTGGGGAGACCCAGTACTTC	CAGGLGGETQYF
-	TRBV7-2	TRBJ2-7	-	TGTGCCAGCAGCTTAAGAGGCTTGACTTACGAGCAGTACTTC	CASSLRGLTYEQYF
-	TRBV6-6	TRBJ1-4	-	TGTGCCAGCGTACAGGTGGAGGGGGAAAAACTGTTTTTT	CASVQVEGEKLFF
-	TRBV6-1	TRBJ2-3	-	TGTGCCAGCAGTGAAGAAGGGGTGGCAGGGAGACCATGGGATACGCAGTATTTT	CASSEEGVAGRPWDTQYF
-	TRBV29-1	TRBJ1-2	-	TGCAGCGTCAGGACAGACGTGCTCTATGGCTACACCTTC	CSVRTDVLYGYTF
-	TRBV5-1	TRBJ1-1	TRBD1	TGCGCCAGCAGCTTGGTCCCATCGGACAGGGTAACTGAAGCTTTCTTT	CASSLVPSDRVTEAFF
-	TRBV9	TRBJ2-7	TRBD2	TGTGCCAGCAGCCCGCCGGGCGGGGGCGAGCAGTACTTC	CASSPPGGGEQYF
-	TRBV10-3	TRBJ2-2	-	TGTGCCATCACTAGACAGGGAGGGACCGGGGAGCTGTTTTTT	CAITRQGGTGELFF
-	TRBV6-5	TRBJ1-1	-	TGTGCCAGCTCCCGAACAGTCATGAACACTGAAGCTTTCTTT	CASSRTVMNTEAFF
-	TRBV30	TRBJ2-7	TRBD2	TGTGCCTGGAGCGTAACTAGCGGGGAATCCTACGAGCAGTACTTC	CAWSVTSGESYEQYF
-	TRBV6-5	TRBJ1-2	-	TGTGCCAGCAGAGCAGGGGTGATTAACTATGGCTACACCTTC	CASRAGVINYGYTF
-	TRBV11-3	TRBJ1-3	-	TGTGCCAGCAGCTCCGGCGATGCCACCATATATTTT	CASSSGDATIYF
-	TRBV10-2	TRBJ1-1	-	TGCGCCAGCAGTGACTCGCGGGGGCTGTCTGAAGCTTTCTTT	CASSDSRGLSEAFF
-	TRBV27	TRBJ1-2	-	TGTGCCAGCAGTTTAGCCCGGGAATACTATGGCTACACCTTC	CASSLAREYYGYTF
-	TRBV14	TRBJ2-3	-	TGTGCCAGCAGCCATCAAGGGGGGGATACGCAGTATTTT	CASSHQGGDTQYF
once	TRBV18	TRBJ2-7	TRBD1	TGTGCCAGCTCACCCGGACAGGTCTACGAGCAGTACTTC	CASSPGQVYEQYF
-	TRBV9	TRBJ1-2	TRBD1	TGTGCCAGCAGCGTACAAGCCGACAGGGGGGGAGGTATAAATGGCTACACCTTC	CASSVQADRGGGINGYTF
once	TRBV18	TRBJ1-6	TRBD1	TGTGCCAGCTCATCGGGACAGGTCGATAATTCACCCCTCCACTTT	CASSSGQVDNSPLHF
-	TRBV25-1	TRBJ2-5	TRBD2	TGTGCCAGCACCTCCAGAAGGGGAGCGGGAGTGGAGACCCAGTACTTC	CASTSRRGAGVETQYF
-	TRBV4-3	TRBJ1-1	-	TGCGCCAGCAGCCAAGTCCTTCGAGTTTTGAACACTGAAGCTTTCTTT	CASSQVLRVLNTEAFF
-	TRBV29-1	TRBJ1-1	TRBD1	TGCAGCGGGGGACAGGGATACACTGAAGCTTTCTTT	CSGGQGYTEAFF
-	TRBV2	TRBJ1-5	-	TGTGCCAGCAAAGATAGCAATCAGCCCCAGCATTTT	CASKDSNQPQHF
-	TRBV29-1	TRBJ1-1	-	TGCAGCGTTTTACAGGGGAACACTGAAGCTTTCTTT	CSVLQGNTEAFF
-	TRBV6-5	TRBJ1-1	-	TGTGCCAGCAGTTACTTACGAGGGATCGCTGAAGCTTTCTTT	CASSYLRGIAEAFF
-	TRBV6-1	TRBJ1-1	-	TGTGCCAGCAGCGAGACAGTGAACACTGAAGCTTTCTTT	CASSETVNTEAFF
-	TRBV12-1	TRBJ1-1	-	TGTGCCAGCAGCTTGACACCAAACACTGAAGCTTTCTTT	CASSLTPNTEAFF
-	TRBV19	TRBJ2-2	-	TGTGCCAGTAGTACTAACACCGGGGAGCTGTTTTTT	CASSTNTGELFF
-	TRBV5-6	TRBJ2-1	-	TGTGCCAGCAGCTTCTCTGGGGGTGAGCAGTTCTTC	CASSFSGGEQFF
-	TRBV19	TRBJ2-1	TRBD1	TGTGCCAGTAGTCGGGGACAGGGAGGCTACAATGAGCAGTTCTTC	CASSRGQGGYNEQFF
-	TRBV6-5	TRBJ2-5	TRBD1	TGTGCCAGCAGTACGGGACAGGAGCCTGGGGCCCAGTACTTC	CASSTGQEPGAQYF
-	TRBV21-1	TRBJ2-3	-	TGTGCCAGCAGCAAAGTCGGCGACAGGGGGGGAAAAGATACGCAGTATTTT	CASSKVGDRGGKDTQYF
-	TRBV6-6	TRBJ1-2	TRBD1	TGTGCCGGCAGACAGGGGGTAAACTATGGCTACACCTTC	CAGRQGVNYGYTF
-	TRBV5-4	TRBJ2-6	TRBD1	TGTGCCAGCAGCTTCGGATCAGGGGGCTCTGGGGCCAACGTCCTGACTTTC	CASSFGSGGSGANVLTF
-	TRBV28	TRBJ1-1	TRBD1	TGTGCCAGCAGTTCACAGGGGTTAATGAACACTGAAGCTTTCTTT	CASSSQGLMNTEAFF